The rows below give T cell receptor beta chains drawn from one sample of a study of metastatic and nonmetastatic thyroid tumors. TCRdb reanalyzed the PCR reads with MiXCR. The sample carries some 64,000 clones, about 4% recorded once. The specimen sequenced was blood. Receptor source: a female donor with papillary thyroid cancer or a benign thyroid nodule (not recorded which). Some clones in this sample may be carry-over from other donors' samples. Each CDR3 is given with its conserved first and last residue.

j_call: TRBJ1-1
v_call: TRBV6-6
cdr3_aa: CASSYSINRQGGVTEAFF

j_call: TRBJ1-6
v_call: TRBV4-1
cdr3_aa: CASSQEVSNSPLHF

j_call: TRBJ2-6
v_call: TRBV18
cdr3_aa: CASSPFTPELSGANVLTF

j_call: TRBJ1-6
v_call: TRBV6-1
cdr3_aa: CASSESGQGANSPLHF

j_call: TRBJ1-2
v_call: TRBV2
cdr3_aa: CASRLPGQVNYGYTF

j_call: TRBJ1-2
v_call: TRBV14
cdr3_aa: CASSQFSRRGIGYTF

j_call: TRBJ2-1
v_call: TRBV30
cdr3_aa: CAWPLTQASYNEQFF

j_call: TRBJ2-1
v_call: TRBV5-1
cdr3_aa: CASSTGTTSYNEQFF

j_call: TRBJ2-1
v_call: TRBV27
cdr3_aa: CASRSGLAGVNEQFF

j_call: TRBJ2-1
v_call: TRBV5-4
cdr3_aa: CASSSTSLSSSYNEQFF

j_call: TRBJ2-3
v_call: TRBV10-3
cdr3_aa: CAIRRTDIRTDTQYF

j_call: TRBJ1-1
v_call: TRBV14
cdr3_aa: CASSQRTGLLGTEAFF

j_call: TRBJ2-2
v_call: TRBV6-1
cdr3_aa: CASSIRTSGRVRNTGELFF

j_call: TRBJ1-2
v_call: TRBV5-1
cdr3_aa: CASSSGTTYGYTF

j_call: TRBJ2-7
v_call: TRBV12-3/TRBV12-4
cdr3_aa: CASSLGTGTEQYF

j_call: TRBJ2-2
v_call: TRBV24-1
cdr3_aa: CATSDSGLLGTGELFF

j_call: TRBJ1-5
v_call: TRBV6-1
cdr3_aa: CASRDGPYSNQPQHF

j_call: TRBJ1-1
v_call: TRBV6-5
cdr3_aa: CASSYILGGQGSNEAFF

j_call: TRBJ2-7
v_call: TRBV11-1
cdr3_aa: CASSFGISYEQYF

j_call: TRBJ1-6
v_call: TRBV20-1
cdr3_aa: CSARETGGGSPLHF

j_call: TRBJ2-7
v_call: TRBV20-1
cdr3_aa: CSAIPGQGAYEQYF

j_call: TRBJ1-4
v_call: TRBV20-1
cdr3_aa: CSARFSRNEKLFF

j_call: TRBJ2-1
v_call: TRBV6-2/TRBV6-3
cdr3_aa: CASSYSRVAGNNEQFF

j_call: TRBJ2-7
v_call: TRBV7-3
cdr3_aa: CASSHQRGPYEQYF

j_call: TRBJ2-1
v_call: TRBV14
cdr3_aa: CASSQALAGTPNNEQLF

j_call: TRBJ2-2
v_call: TRBV6-4
cdr3_aa: CASSKWGGANTGELFF

j_call: TRBJ2-5
v_call: TRBV20-1
cdr3_aa: CSARGTQGAQETQYF

j_call: TRBJ2-1
v_call: TRBV24-1
cdr3_aa: CATSDGSAIMGNEQFF

j_call: TRBJ2-5
v_call: TRBV2
cdr3_aa: CASTERHQETQYF

j_call: TRBJ2-7
v_call: TRBV11-2
cdr3_aa: CASSSYRGTYEQYF

j_call: TRBJ1-4
v_call: TRBV28
cdr3_aa: CASRLDRGSAFGNEKLFF

j_call: TRBJ2-7
v_call: TRBV12-3/TRBV12-4
cdr3_aa: CASSFGLAVGYEQDF

j_call: TRBJ2-3
v_call: TRBV9
cdr3_aa: CASSVDLAGVIQTDTQYF

j_call: TRBJ1-1
v_call: TRBV7-9
cdr3_aa: CASSPGGASTEAFF

j_call: TRBJ1-4
v_call: TRBV6-1
cdr3_aa: CASLQGINEKLFF

j_call: TRBJ2-7
v_call: TRBV12-3/TRBV12-4
cdr3_aa: CASSGLAGGEGFEQYF

j_call: TRBJ2-5
v_call: TRBV2
cdr3_aa: CASSERTPGETQYF

j_call: TRBJ2-7
v_call: TRBV20-1
cdr3_aa: CSAQLGPDLDEQYF

j_call: TRBJ2-7
v_call: TRBV6-1
cdr3_aa: CASSQGVVSYEQYF

j_call: TRBJ2-1
v_call: TRBV6-9
cdr3_aa: CASGDSGLAGVNEQFF

j_call: TRBJ1-6
v_call: TRBV11-2
cdr3_aa: CASSLYTGLSPLHF

j_call: TRBJ2-7
v_call: TRBV19
cdr3_aa: CASSIICEQYF

j_call: TRBJ2-7
v_call: TRBV7-9
cdr3_aa: CASSFQGAPYEQYF

j_call: TRBJ2-3
v_call: TRBV5-1
cdr3_aa: CASNPRRVSPTSTDTQYF

j_call: TRBJ2-2
v_call: TRBV5-1
cdr3_aa: CASNPMGATGELFF

j_call: TRBJ2-2
v_call: TRBV6-1
cdr3_aa: CASSWTRGTGELFF

j_call: TRBJ2-1
v_call: TRBV29-1
cdr3_aa: CSVVLATLYNEQFF

j_call: TRBJ2-4
v_call: TRBV7-9
cdr3_aa: CASSRSGLLAKNIQYF

j_call: TRBJ2-3
v_call: TRBV28
cdr3_aa: CASSTQRGDADTQYF

j_call: TRBJ1-3
v_call: TRBV18
cdr3_aa: CASSPGGSGNTTYF

j_call: TRBJ1-2
v_call: TRBV18
cdr3_aa: CASSHGQPGYGYTF